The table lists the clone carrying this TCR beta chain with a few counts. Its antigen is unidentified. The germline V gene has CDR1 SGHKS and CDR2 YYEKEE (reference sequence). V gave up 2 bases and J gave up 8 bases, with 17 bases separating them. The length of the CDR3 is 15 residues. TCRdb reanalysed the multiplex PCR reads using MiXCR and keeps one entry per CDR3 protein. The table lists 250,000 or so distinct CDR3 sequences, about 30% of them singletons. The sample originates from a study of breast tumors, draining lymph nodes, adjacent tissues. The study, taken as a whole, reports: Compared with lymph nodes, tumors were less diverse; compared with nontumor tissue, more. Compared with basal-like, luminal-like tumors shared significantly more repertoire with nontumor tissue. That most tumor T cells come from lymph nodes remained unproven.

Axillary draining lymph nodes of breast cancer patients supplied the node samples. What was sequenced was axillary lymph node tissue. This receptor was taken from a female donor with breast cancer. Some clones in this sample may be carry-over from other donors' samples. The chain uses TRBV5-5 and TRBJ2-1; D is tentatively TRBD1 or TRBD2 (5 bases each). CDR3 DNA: TGTGCCAGCAGCTTAAGTTCAGGGACGAGCGATGAGCAGTTCTTC. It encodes CASSLSSGTSDEQFF.